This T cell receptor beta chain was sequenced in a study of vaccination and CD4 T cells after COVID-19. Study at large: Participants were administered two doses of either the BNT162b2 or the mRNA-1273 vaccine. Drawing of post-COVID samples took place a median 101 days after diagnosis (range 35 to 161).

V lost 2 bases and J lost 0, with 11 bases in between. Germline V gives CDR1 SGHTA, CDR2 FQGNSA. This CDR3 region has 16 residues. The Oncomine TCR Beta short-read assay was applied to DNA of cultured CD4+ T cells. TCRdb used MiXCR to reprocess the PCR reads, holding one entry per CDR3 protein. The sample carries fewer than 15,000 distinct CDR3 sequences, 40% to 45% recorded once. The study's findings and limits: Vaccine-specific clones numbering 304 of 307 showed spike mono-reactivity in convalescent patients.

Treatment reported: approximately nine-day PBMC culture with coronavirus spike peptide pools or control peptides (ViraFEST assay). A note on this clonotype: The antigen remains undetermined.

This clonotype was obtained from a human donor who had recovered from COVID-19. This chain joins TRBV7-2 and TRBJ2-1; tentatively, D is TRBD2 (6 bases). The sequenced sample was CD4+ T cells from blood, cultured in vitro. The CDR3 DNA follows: TGTGCCAGCAGCTTATCCGGCGGGAACTCCTACAATGAGCAGTTCTTC. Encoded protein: CASSLSGGNSYNEQFF.